This entry features one TCR beta chain sequence. This entry is derived from a study of blood T cell repertoires in COVID-19. Generated by immunoSEQ multiplex PCR, the TCRdb table keeps only in-frame clones and is missing some. The sample holds about 68,000 clones, about 93% seen once. Specimen: peripheral blood. The clonotype comes from a human donor in a cohort sampled during active COVID-19.

DNA for the CDR3: TGTGCCAGCAGCTTGCGGTTTCAAGAGACCCAGTACTTC. This sequence encodes CASSLRFQETQYF. This chain joins TRBV5-6 and TRBJ2-5, with D unclear. This CDR3 is built from 13 residues. Per the germline V gene, CDR1 is SGHDT and CDR2 is YYEEEE. Trimming took 1 base from V and 2 from J, leaving 6 bases between them.